This TCR beta chain was identified in a study of cytomegalovirus exposure and HLA in healthy donors. Concerning this clone itself: Its antigen is undetermined.

Trimming left V 5 bases short and J 3 bases short, with 7 bases between. The CDR3 runs 12 residues. Germline CDR1 SGHAT, CDR2 FQDESV (reference sequence). Unrecorded immune exposures were likely, despite nominal health at sampling. General study points: TCR beta sequences numbering about 17,000 were associated with HLA alleles at 0.05 false discovery rate in a later analysis.

Amplification used 60 Vbeta primers and 13 Jbeta primers. Assay: immunoSEQ multiplex PCR; the TCRdb copy retains only in-frame clones and omits some. The table includes approximately 100,000 clones, approximately 80% detected once. The specimen was PBMCs. This clonotype was sampled from a woman aged 25 to 39 in good health and CMV-seronegative. The chain has TRBV11-1 and TRBJ1-1; maybe TRBD1 (6 bases). The CDR3 DNA reads as TGTGCCAGCAGCGGGGGCGACACTGAAGCTTTCTTT. Its translation is CASSGGDTEAFF.